The present T cell receptor (beta chain) was sequenced within a study of blood T cell repertoires in COVID-19. This CDR3 is built from 15 residues. V gave up 7 bases and J gave up 8 bases, with 22 bases separating them. In germline, CDR1 is SGHNT, CDR2 YYREEE (reference sequence). TCRdb's table, derived via immunoSEQ multiplex PCR, lists solely in-frame clones and lacks some. The sample records under 250,000 clones, approximately 90% being singletons. This chain links TRBV5-4 with TRBJ2-1, with a possible D match to TRBD1 (6 bases). The sequencing input was peripheral blood. This receptor was identified in a man aged 25 to 40 with COVID-19, enrolled during active disease. The CDR3 DNA reads as TGTGCCAGCGTAGAAGGGGGTAAGGTCGGGGATGAGCAGTTCTTC. Encoded protein: CASVEGGKVGDEQFF.